This is a list of T cell receptor beta chains from one sample in a study of cytomegalovirus exposure and HLA in healthy donors. Generated by immunoSEQ multiplex PCR, the TCRdb table keeps only in-frame clones and is missing some. Of around 150,000 clones in the sample, approximately 80% are singletons; the top ten hold 4.9%. Sample: PBMCs. The receptors derive from a woman aged 50 to 60 in good health and CMV-seronegative. CDR3s include the opening cysteine and the closing phenylalanine or tryptophan. A D gene is named only where the DNA matches it firmly. Where a row states a size, it is once, few, many or the class of an expanded clone; other rows omit it.

D	V	size	J	CDR3	DNA
TRBD1	TRBV5-1	.	TRBJ1-6	CASSFQTGDNSPLHF	TGCGCCAGCAGCTTTCAGACAGGGGATAATTCACCCCTCCACTTT
TRBD2	TRBV29-1	.	TRBJ2-7	CSGGGNDREQYF	TGCAGCGGGGGGGGGAACGACCGCGAGCAGTACTTC
.	TRBV11-3	.	TRBJ2-7	CASSLGGQVNEQYF	TGTGCCAGCAGCCTCGGAGGTCAGGTGAACGAGCAGTACTTC
TRBD1	TRBV6-1	.	TRBJ1-1	CASTGQLNTEAFF	TGTGCCAGCACGGGACAGTTGAACACTGAAGCTTTCTTT
TRBD1	TRBV28	once	TRBJ2-3	CASRNPGTGGSTDTQYF	TGTGCCAGCAGGAACCCCGGGACAGGGGGTAGTACAGATACGCAGTATTTT
TRBD2	TRBV5-1	.	TRBJ2-3	CASSLGLAGGPGDTQYF	TGCGCCAGCAGCTTGGGACTAGCGGGGGGGCCGGGGGATACGCAGTATTTT
TRBD1	TRBV6-5	.	TRBJ1-5	CASSYSTGHQPQHF	TGTGCCAGCAGTTACTCGACAGGGCATCAGCCCCAGCATTTT
.	TRBV5-6	.	TRBJ1-2	CASSWSSGIYGYTF	TGTGCCAGCAGCTGGTCGTCAGGGATCTATGGCTACACCTTC
.	TRBV28	once	TRBJ2-2	CASRITGMNTGELFF	TGTGCCAGCAGAATCACAGGGATGAACACCGGGGAGCTGTTTTTT
TRBD2	TRBV5-6	.	TRBJ2-5	CASSLLAGGQETQYF	TGTGCCAGCAGCTTGTTAGCGGGGGGGCAAGAGACCCAGTACTTC
.	TRBV9	.	TRBJ2-3	CASSESGRSGDTQYF	TGTGCCAGCAGCGAATCGGGTCGCTCGGGAGATACGCAGTATTTT
TRBD2	TRBV25-1	.	TRBJ2-5	CASSSRGLGTQYF	TGTGCCAGCAGCAGCAGGGGACTAGGGACCCAGTACTTC
TRBD1	TRBV19	once	TRBJ2-7	CACSRQGTYEQYF	TGTGCCTGTTCGAGACAGGGAACCTACGAGCAGTACTTC
TRBD1	TRBV18	.	TRBJ1-4	CASSPDRGHEKLFF	TGTGCCAGCTCACCTGACAGGGGGCATGAAAAACTGTTTTTT
TRBD1	TRBV9	.	TRBJ2-7	CASSVGQGLTYEQYF	TGTGCCAGCAGCGTAGGACAGGGTCTAACCTACGAGCAGTACTTC
.	TRBV4-3	.	TRBJ2-3	CASSQDGGAGTDTQYF	TGCGCCAGCAGCCAAGATGGCGGGGCCGGCACAGATACGCAGTATTTT